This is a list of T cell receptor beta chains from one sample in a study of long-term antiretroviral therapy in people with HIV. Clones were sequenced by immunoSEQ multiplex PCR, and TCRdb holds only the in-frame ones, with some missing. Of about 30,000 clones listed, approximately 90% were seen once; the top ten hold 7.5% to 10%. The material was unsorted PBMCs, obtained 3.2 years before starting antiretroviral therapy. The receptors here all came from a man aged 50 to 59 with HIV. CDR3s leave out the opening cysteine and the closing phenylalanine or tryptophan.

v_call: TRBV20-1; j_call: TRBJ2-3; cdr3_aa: SAAVADTQY
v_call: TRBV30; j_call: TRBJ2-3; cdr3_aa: AWSVLGSSTDTQY
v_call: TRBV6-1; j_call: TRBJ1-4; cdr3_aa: ASSEGDSNEKLF
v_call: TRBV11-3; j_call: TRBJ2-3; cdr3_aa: ASSHSGVEADTQY
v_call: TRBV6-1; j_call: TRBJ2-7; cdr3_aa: ASRTGEAYEQY
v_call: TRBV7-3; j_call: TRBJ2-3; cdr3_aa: ASSRSIVRGTDTQY
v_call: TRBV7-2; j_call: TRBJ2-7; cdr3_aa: ASSLSYEQY
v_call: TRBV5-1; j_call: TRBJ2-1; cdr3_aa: ASSSADRASYNEQF
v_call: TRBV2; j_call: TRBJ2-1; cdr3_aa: ASWDRGGRNEQF
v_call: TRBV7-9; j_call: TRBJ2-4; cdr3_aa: ASSPTGGLGQY
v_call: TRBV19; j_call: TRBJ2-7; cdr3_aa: ASRTGTGGYEQY